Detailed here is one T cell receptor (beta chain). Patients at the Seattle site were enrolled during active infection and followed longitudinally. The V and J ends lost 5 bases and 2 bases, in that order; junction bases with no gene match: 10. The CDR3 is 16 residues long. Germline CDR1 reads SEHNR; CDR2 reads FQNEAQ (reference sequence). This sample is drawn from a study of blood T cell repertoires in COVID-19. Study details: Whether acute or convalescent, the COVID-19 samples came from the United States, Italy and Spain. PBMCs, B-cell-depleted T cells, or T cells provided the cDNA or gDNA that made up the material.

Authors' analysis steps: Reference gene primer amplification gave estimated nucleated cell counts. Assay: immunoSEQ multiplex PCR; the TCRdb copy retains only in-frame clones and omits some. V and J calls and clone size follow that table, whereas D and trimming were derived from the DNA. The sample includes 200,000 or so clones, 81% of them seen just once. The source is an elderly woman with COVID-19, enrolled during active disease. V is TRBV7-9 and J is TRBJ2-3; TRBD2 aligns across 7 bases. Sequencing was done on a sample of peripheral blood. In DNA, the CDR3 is TGTGCCAGCAGCGCCTTTACGGGAGGCCCCACAGATACGCAGTATTTT. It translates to CASSAFTGGPTDTQYF.